The 12 T cell receptor beta chains presented below share a single source sample, sequenced in a study of blood T cell repertoires in COVID-19. Method: immunoSEQ multiplex PCR; TCRdb's copy keeps in-frame clones and lacks some. The data hold roughly 170,000 clones, with about 87% observed a single time. Specimen: peripheral blood. The receptors here all came from a woman aged 70-85 years with COVID-19, enrolled during active disease.

V gene TRBV19 combines with J gene TRBJ2-1; the D is unclear. Germline CDR1 reads LNHDA; CDR2 reads SQIVND (reference sequence). V shed 6 bases and J shed 7 bases, with 10 bases lying between them. This CDR3 is 12 amino acids long. CDR3 sequence reads: CASSRLVNEQFF. CDR3 in DNA: TGTGCCAGTAGCAGGTTGGTGAATGAGCAGTTCTTC.

V and J are TRBV5-4 and TRBJ1-6, with 8 bases fitting TRBD1. The germline CDR1 and CDR2 sequences are SGHNT and YYREEE (reference sequence). The CDR3 loop spans 15 amino acids. V lost 2 bases and J lost 6; bases outside the gene matches: 4. CDR3 loop: CASSLRTGTNSPLHF. CDR3 nucleotide sequence: TGTGCCAGCAGCTTACGGACAGGGACTAATTCACCCCTCCACTTT.

The gene calls are TRBV7-2 and TRBJ1-6; no clear D gene. Germline V gene data show CDR1 as SGHTA and CDR2 as FQGNSA. The CDR3 totals 17 residues. V lost 1 base and J lost 0, with 10 bases in between. CDR3 in amino acids: CASSLVPRHSYNSPLHF. CDR3 coding DNA: TGTGCCAGCAGCTTAGTTCCCAGACACTCCTATAATTCACCCCTCCACTTT.

The rearrangement links TRBV15 to TRBJ1-3; the D is unclear. Germline V gene data show CDR1 as LNHNV and CDR2 as YYDKDF (reference sequence). Trimming cost V 0 bases and J 0 bases, with 6 bases left between them. The CDR3 has 15 amino acids. DNA for the CDR3: TGTGCCACCAGCAGAGATCCTTACTCTGGAAACACCATATATTTT. It codes for CATSRDPYSGNTIYF.

This rearrangement joins TRBV2 to TRBJ2-4; 11 bases are shared with TRBD1. V was clipped by 4 bases and J by 7 bases; unmatched bases: 3. CDR1 and CDR2 (germline): SNHLY, FYNNEI. The CDR3 sequence is 14 residues long. The CDR3 region is CASSGGTGGNIQYF. CDR3 sequence (DNA): TGTGCCAGCAGTGGTGGGACAGGGGGGAACATTCAGTACTTC.

The chain combines TRBV28 with TRBJ2-7, with TRBD2 matching 9 bases. The CDR3 is 16 amino acids. V gave up 2 bases and J gave up 4 bases; unmatched junction bases: 9. CDR1 and CDR2 from the germline V gene are MDHEN and SYDVKM. The CDR3 DNA sequence: TGTGCCAGCAGTTTACCCCTTGCTAGCGGGACTTACGAGCAGTACTTC. Its protein is CASSLPLASGTYEQYF.

The chain couples TRBV28 to TRBJ1-2; TRBD1 matches at 8 bases. This CDR3 is built from 17 residues. V was pared by 2 bases and J by 7 bases, with 15 bases of the junction left unmatched. Germline V CDR1 and CDR2: MDHEN, SYDVKM. The CDR3 region is CASSLSRMDRVGRGYTF. CDR3 DNA sequence: TGTGCCAGCAGTTTAAGTCGGATGGACAGGGTGGGTCGTGGCTACACCTTC.

This clone was counted once. The chain's CDR3 is CASSYGGGRAYQETQYF. The CDR3 bases are TGTGCCAGCAGTTACGGAGGCGGGAGGGCCTACCAAGAGACCCAGTACTTC. The chain carries TRBV6-2 or TRBV6-3 and TRBJ2-5; 9 bases map to TRBD2. The CDR3 length is 17 residues. V lost 2 bases, J lost 0 bases, and 7 bases stayed unmatched. Per germline, CDR1 MNHEY and CDR2 SVGEGT.

The gene calls are TRBV14 and TRBJ2-5; 8 nucleotides agree with TRBD1. Germline trimming cut 1 base from V and 3 bases from J; bases unmatched to any gene: 10. The CDR3 covers 17 residues. CDR1 and CDR2 from the germline V gene are SGHDN and FVKESK. This CDR3 reads CASSQVRGAGGEETQYF. In DNA form, the CDR3 reads TGTGCCAGCAGCCAAGTCAGGGGTGCAGGGGGCGAAGAGACCCAGTACTTC.

Only a few counts were recorded for this clone. The chain combines TRBV4-3 with TRBJ1-3, with unresolved D. CDR1 is LGHNA, CDR2 YSLEER, per germline. CDR3 size: 17 residues. Trimming removed 0 bases at V and 0 bases at J, with 12 bases between. The CDR3 region is CASSQDPVNDSGNTIYF. For the CDR3, the DNA is TGCGCCAGCAGCCAAGATCCAGTCAATGACTCTGGAAACACCATATATTTT.

This clone was observed a handful of times. The CDR3 here is CASSLVGGQGAYEQFF. The CDR3 DNA follows: TGTGCCAGCAGCTTAGTAGGCGGGCAGGGGGCTTATGAGCAGTTCTTC. This chain links TRBV11-2 with TRBJ2-1; 8 bases match TRBD1. V shed 1 base, J shed 8 bases, and the junction held 10 bases outside the gene matches. Germline V CDR1 and CDR2: SGHAT, FQNNGV. CDR3 length equals 16 residues.

This clone was observed once. This chain joins TRBV5-1 and TRBJ2-2, with 15 bases that match TRBD2. Germline V gene sequence: CDR1 SGHRS, CDR2 YFSETQ. The ends lost 1 base at V and 4 bases at J; junction bases unmatched: 8. The CDR3 has 19 amino acids. As DNA, the CDR3 is TGCGCCAGCAGCTTGATATGGCCGGGACTAGCGGGAGGCACCGGGGAGCTGTTTTTT. Translating gives CASSLIWPGLAGGTGELFF.